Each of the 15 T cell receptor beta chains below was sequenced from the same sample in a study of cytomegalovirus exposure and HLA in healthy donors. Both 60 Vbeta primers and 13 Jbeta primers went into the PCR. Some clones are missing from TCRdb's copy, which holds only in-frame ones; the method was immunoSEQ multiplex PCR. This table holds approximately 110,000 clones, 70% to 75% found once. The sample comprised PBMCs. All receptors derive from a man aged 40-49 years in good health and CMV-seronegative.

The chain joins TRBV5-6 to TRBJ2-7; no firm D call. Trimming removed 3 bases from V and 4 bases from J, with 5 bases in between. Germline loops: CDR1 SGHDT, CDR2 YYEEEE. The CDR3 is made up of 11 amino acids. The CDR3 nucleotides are TGTGCCAGCAGCTCTACTTACGAGCAGTACTTC. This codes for CASSSTYEQYF.

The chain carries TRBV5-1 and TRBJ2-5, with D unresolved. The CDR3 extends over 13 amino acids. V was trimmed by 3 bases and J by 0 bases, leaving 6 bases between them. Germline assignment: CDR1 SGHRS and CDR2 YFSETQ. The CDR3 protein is CASSSSYQETQYF. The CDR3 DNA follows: TGCGCCAGCAGCTCGTCGTACCAAGAGACCCAGTACTTC.

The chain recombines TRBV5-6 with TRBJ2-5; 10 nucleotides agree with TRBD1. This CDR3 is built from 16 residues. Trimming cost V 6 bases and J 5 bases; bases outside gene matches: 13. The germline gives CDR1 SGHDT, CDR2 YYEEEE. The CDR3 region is CASNLRRTGGEETQYF. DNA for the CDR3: TGTGCCAGCAACCTGAGGCGGACAGGGGGTGAGGAGACCCAGTACTTC.

The CDR3: CASSLTPGQPQHF. The CDR3 nucleotides are TGTGCCAGCTCACTAACGCCCGGTCAGCCCCAGCATTTT. The J gene is TRBJ1-5, the V gene TRBV18, with D unclear. The CDR3 extends over 13 amino acids. In germline, CDR1 is KGHSH, CDR2 LQKENI. With 4 bases removed from V and 6 bases from J, the gap between germline ends came to 10 bases.

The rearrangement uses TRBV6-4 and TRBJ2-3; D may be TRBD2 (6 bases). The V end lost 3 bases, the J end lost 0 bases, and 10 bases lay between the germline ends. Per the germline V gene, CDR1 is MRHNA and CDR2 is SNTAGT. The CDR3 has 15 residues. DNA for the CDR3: TGTGCCAGCAGTGAGGAGGGGCTAAGCACAGATACGCAGTATTTT. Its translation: CASSEEGLSTDTQYF.

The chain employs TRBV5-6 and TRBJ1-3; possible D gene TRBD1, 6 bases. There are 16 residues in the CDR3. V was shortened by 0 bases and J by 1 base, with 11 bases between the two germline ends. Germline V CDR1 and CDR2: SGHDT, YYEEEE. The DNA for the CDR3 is TGTGCCAGCAGCTTGGTTACAGGGTTTTCTGGAAACACCATATATTTT. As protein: CASSLVTGFSGNTIYF.

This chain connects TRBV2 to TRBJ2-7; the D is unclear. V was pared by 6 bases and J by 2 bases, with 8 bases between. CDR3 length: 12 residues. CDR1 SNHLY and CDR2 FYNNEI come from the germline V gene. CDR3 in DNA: TGTGCCAGCAGAGCAAGTCCCTACGAGCAGTACTTC. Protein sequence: CASRASPYEQYF.

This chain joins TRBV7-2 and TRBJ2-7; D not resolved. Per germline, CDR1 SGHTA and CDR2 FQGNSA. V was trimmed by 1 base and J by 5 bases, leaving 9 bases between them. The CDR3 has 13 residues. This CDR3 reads CASSLVRYDEQYF. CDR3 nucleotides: TGTGCCAGCAGCTTAGTACGGTATGACGAGCAGTACTTC.

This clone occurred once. CDR3 region: CASSGQGMSSYEQYF. In DNA, the CDR3 is TGTGCCAGCAGTGGACAGGGGATGAGCTCCTACGAGCAGTACTTC. The chain couples TRBV2 to TRBJ2-7, with 8 bases aligning to TRBD1. In germline, CDR1 is SNHLY, CDR2 FYNNEI. The CDR3 is 15 amino acids. The trim removed 4 bases at V and 0 bases at J, leaving 5 bases unmatched.

In DNA, the CDR3 is TGTGCCAGCAGCCAAGAGTCAGACTATGGCTACACCTTC. Protein: CASSQESDYGYTF. V gene TRBV4-2 combines with J gene TRBJ1-2, with D hard to call. The V and J ends lost 0 bases and 3 bases respectively, with 5 bases between them. Germline loops: CDR1 LGHNA, CDR2 YNFKEQ. The CDR3 has 13 residues.

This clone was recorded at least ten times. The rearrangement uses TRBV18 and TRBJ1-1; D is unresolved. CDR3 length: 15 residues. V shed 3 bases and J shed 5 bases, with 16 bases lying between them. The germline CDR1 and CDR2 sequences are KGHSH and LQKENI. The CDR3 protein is CASSPEGGVGTEAFF. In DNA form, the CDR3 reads TGTGCCAGCTCACCGGAGGGCGGGGTGGGGACTGAAGCTTTCTTT.

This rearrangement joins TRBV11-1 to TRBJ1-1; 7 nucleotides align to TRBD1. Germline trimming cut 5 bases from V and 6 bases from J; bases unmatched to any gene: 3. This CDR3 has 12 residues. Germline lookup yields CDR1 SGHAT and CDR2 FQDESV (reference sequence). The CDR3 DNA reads TGTGCCAGCAGCCCAACAGGGGCTGAAGCTTTCTTT. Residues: CASSPTGAEAFF.

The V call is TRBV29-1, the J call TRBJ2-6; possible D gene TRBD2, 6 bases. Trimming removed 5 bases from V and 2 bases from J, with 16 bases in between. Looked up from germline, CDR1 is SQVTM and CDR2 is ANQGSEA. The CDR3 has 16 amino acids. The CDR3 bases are TGCAGCGTTTCTAAAACCGGGAGCGCTGGGGCCAACGTCCTGACTTTC. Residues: CSVSKTGSAGANVLTF.

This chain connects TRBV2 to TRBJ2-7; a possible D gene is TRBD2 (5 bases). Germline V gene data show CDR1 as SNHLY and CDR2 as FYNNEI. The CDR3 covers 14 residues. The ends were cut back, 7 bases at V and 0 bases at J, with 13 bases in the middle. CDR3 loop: CASIGWESSYEQYF. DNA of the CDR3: TGTGCCAGCATTGGATGGGAGAGCTCCTACGAGCAGTACTTC.

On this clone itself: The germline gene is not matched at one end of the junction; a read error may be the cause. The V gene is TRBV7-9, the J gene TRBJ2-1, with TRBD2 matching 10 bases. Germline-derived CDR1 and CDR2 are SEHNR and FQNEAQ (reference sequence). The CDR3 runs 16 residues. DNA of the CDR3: TGTTCCAGCAGCTCAAGACTAGCGGGCCCCAACAATGAGCAGTTCTTC. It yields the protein CSSSSRLAGPNNEQFF. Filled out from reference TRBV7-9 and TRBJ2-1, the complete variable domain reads DTGVSQNPRHKITKRGQNVTFRCDPISEHNRLYWYRQTLGQGPEFLTYFQNEAQLEKSRLLSDRFSAERPKGSFSTLEIQRTEQGDSAMYLCSSSSRLAGPNNEQFFGPGTRLTVL.